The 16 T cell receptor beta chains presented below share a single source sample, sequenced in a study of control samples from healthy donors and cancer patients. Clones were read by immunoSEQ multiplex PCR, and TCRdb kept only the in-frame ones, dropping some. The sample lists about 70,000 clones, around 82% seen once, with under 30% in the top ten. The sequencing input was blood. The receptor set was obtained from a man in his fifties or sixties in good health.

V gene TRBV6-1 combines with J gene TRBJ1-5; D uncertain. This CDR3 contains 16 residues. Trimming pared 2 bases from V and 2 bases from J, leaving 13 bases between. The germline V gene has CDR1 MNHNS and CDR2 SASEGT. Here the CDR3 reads CASSELPQVRNQPQHF. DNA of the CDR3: TGTGCCAGCAGTGAACTCCCGCAGGTTCGCAATCAGCCCCAGCATTTT.

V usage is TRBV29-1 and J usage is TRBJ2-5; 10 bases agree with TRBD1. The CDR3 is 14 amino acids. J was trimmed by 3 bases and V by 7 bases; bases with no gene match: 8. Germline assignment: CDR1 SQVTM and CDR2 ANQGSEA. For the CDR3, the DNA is TGCAGCGCACGACAGGGGGCGCGGAAAGAGACCCAGTACTTC. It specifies CSARQGARKETQYF.

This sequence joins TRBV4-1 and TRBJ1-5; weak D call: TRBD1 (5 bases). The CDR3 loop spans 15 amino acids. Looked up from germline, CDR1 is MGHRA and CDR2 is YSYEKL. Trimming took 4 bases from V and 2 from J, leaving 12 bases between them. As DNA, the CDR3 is TGCGCCAGCAGCCCTCGGGGGTCGGGCAATCAGCCCCAGCATTTT. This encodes CASSPRGSGNQPQHF.

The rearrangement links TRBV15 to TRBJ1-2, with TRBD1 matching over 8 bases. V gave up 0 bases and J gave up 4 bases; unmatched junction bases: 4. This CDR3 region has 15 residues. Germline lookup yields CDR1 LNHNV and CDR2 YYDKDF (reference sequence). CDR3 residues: CATSRDPQGAYGYTF. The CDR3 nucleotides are TGTGCCACCAGCAGAGATCCGCAGGGGGCCTATGGCTACACCTTC.

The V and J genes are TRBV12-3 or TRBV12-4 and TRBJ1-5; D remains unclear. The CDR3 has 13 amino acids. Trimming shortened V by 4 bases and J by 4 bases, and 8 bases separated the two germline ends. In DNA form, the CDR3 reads TGTGCCAGCAGTTCCCTACCAAATCAGCCCCAGCATTTT. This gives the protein CASSSLPNQPQHF.

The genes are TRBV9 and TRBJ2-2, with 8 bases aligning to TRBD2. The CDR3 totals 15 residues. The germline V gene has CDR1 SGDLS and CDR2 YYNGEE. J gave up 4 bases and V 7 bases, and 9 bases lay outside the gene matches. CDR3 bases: TGTGCCAGCCAGATCGGGACTAGTGGCACCGGGGAGCTGTTTTTT. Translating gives CASQIGTSGTGELFF.

CDR3 sequence reads: CSVTSGRETQYF. The CDR3 nucleotides read TGCAGCGTGACTAGCGGGAGAGAGACCCAGTACTTC. This chain links TRBV29-1 with TRBJ2-5, with 12 bases aligning to TRBD2. The CDR3 contains 12 residues. The V gene end was trimmed by 6 bases and the J gene end by 4 bases; junction bases not matched to a gene: 0. Germline CDR1 is SQVTM and CDR2 is ANQGSEA. Drawing the rest from reference TRBV29-1 and TRBJ2-5, the complete variable domain is SAVISQKPSRDICQRGTSLTIQCQVDSQVTMMFWYRQQPGQSLTLIATANQGSEATYESGFVIDKFPISRPNLTFSTLTVSNMSPEDSSIYLCSVTSGRETQYFGPGTRLLVL.

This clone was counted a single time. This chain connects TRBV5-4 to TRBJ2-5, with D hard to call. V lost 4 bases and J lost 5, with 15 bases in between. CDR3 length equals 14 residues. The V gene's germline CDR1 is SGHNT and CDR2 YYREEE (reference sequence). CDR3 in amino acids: CASSPQLLEETQYF. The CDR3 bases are TGTGCCAGCAGCCCCCAGCTGCTGGAGGAGACCCAGTACTTC.

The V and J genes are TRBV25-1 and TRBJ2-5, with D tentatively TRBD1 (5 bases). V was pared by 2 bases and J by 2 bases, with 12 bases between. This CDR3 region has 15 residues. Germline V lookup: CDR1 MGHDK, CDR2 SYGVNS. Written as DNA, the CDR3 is TGTGCCAGCAGTGAACAGGGAATATTACAAGAGACCCAGTACTTC. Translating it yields CASSEQGILQETQYF.

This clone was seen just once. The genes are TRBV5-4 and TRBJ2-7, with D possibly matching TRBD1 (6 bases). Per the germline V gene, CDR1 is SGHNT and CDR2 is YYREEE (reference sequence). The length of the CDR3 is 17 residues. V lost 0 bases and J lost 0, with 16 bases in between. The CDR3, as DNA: TGTGCCAGCAGCTTGGACCGCAGGGGCCCCAGCTCCTACGAGCAGTACTTC. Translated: CASSLDRRGPSSYEQYF.

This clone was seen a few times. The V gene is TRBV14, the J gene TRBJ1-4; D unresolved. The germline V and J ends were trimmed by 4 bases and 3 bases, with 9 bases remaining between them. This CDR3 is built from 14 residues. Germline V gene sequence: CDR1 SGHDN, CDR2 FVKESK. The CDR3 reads CASSRSRANEKLFF. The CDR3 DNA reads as TGTGCCAGCAGCCGGTCAAGGGCTAATGAAAAACTGTTTTTT.

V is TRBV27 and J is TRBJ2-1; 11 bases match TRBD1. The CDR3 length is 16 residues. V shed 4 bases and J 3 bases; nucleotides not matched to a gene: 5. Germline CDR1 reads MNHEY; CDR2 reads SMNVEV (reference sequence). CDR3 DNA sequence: TGTGCCAGCAGTTCCTGGGGACAGGGGGACTACAATGAGCAGTTCTTC. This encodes CASSSWGQGDYNEQFF.

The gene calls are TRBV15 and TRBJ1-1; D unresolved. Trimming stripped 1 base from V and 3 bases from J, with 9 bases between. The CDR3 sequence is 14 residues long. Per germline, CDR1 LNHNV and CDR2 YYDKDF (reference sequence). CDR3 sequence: CATSRGRADTEAFF. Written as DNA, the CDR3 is TGTGCCACCAGCAGAGGACGGGCGGACACTGAAGCTTTCTTT. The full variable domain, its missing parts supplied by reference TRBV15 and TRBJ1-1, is DAMVIQNPRYQVTQFGKPVTLSCSQTLNHNVMYWYQQKSSQAPKLLFHYYDKDFNNEADTPDNFQSRRPNTSFCFLDIRSPGLGDTAMYLCATSRGRADTEAFFGQGTRLTVV.

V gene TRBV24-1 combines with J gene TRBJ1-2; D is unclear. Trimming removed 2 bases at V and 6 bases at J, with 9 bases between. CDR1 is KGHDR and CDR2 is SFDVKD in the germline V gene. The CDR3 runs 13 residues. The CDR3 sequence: CATSDSQYDGYTF. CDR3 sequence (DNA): TGTGCCACCAGTGATTCACAATACGATGGCTACACCTTC.

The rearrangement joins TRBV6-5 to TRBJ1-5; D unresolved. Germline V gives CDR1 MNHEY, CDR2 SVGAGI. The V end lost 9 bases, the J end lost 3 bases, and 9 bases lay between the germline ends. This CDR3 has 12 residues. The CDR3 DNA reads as TGTGCCAGTGGACGCTCCAATCAGCCCCAGCATTTT. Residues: CASGRSNQPQHF.

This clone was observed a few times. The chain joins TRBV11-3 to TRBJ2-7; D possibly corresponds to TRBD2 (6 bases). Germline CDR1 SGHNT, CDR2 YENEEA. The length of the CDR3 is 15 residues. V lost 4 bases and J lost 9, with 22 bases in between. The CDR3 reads CASSSRKGPAAGQYF. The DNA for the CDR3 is TGTGCCAGCAGCTCCCGAAAGGGCCCCGCAGCGGGGCAGTACTTC.